This passage covers 19 T cell receptor beta chains from one sample sequenced in a study of blood T cell repertoires in COVID-19. Clones were read by immunoSEQ multiplex PCR, and TCRdb kept only the in-frame ones, dropping some. The data contain around 370,000 clones, 85% to 90% of them seen just once; the ten biggest clones take up approximately 7.4%. Sequenced: peripheral blood. Receptor source: a woman between 65 and 79 years old with COVID-19, enrolled during active disease.

V gene TRBV6-5 combines with J gene TRBJ2-5; 9 bases are shared with TRBD2. The CDR3 contains 15 residues. The V segment lost 6 bases and the J segment 2 bases; nucleotides outside the gene matches: 7. Germline-derived CDR1 and CDR2 are MNHEY and SVGAGI. For the CDR3, the DNA is TGTGCCAGCAGGATCGGACTAGCGCCGCAAGAGACCCAGTACTTC. Translation gives CASRIGLAPQETQYF.

This chain connects TRBV6-5 to TRBJ1-2; tentatively, D is TRBD1 (5 bases). CDR1 and CDR2 from the germline V gene are MNHEY and SVGAGI. This CDR3 spans 14 amino acids. V was cut by 0 bases and J by 5 bases, with 10 bases left in between. CDR3 in DNA: TGTGCCAGCAGTTACTCGATATCAGGGTATGGCTACACCTTC. Translated: CASSYSISGYGYTF.

V is TRBV3-1 (or the pseudogene TRBV3-2) and J is TRBJ2-1, with a tentative D call TRBD1 (6 bases). Germline values: CDR1 LGHDT, CDR2 YNNKEL (reference sequence). V gave up 2 bases and J gave up 4 bases, with 15 bases separating them. The CDR3 consists of 16 residues. Here the CDR3 DNA reads TGTGCCAGCAGCCAAAGAACAGGGATTGGATACAATGAGCAGTTCTTC. This sequence encodes CASSQRTGIGYNEQFF.

The chain uses TRBV3-1 (or the pseudogene TRBV3-2) and TRBJ1-1, with TRBD1 identical over 9 bases. Trimming took 4 bases from V and 6 from J; bases not matched to a gene: 9. In germline, CDR1 is LGHDT, CDR2 YNNKEL (reference sequence). This CDR3 region has 15 residues. The CDR3 nucleotides read TGTGCCAGCAGCCTAACGGGACAGGGACGGGCTGAAGCTTTCTTT. It specifies CASSLTGQGRAEAFF.

The CDR3: CAISETDRQETQYF. As DNA, the CDR3 is TGTGCCATCAGTGAGACGGACAGGCAAGAGACCCAGTACTTC. The V call is TRBV10-3, the J call TRBJ2-5, with 7 bases identical to TRBD1. Germline lookup yields CDR1 ENHRY and CDR2 SYGVKD. The CDR3 is made up of 14 amino acids. J was trimmed by 2 bases and V by 2 bases; bases with no gene match: 2.

This clone appeared once. The chain links TRBV30 to TRBJ1-1; TRBD1 is a possible D gene (5 bases). Germline V gene sequence: CDR1 GTSNPN, CDR2 SVGIG (reference sequence). V dropped 4 bases and J dropped 5 bases, with 17 bases sitting between them. CDR3 size: 14 residues. The CDR3 nucleotides are TGTGCCTGGACCCGAGGAGCCTACAGGACTGAAGCTTTCTTT. The encoded protein is CAWTRGAYRTEAFF.

The rearrangement links TRBV18 to TRBJ1-4; TRBD1 agrees at 7 bases. Losses at the gene ends were 2 bases for V and 4 bases for J; bases not matched to a gene: 7. The CDR3 is 16 amino acids. In germline, CDR1 is KGHSH, CDR2 LQKENI. For the CDR3, the DNA is TGTGCCAGCTCACCAACCGGGACAGAACTTAATGAAAAACTGTTTTTT. Translating gives CASSPTGTELNEKLFF.

The chain recombines TRBV5-4 with TRBJ1-2, with a weak D call TRBD1 (6 bases). Trimming took 7 bases from V and 4 from J, leaving 17 bases between them. Germline CDR1 SGHNT, CDR2 YYREEE (reference sequence). This CDR3 contains 14 residues. CDR3 nucleotides: TGTGCCAGCCATCCCGGAACAGGGAGCTATGGCTACACCTTC. Translating gives CASHPGTGSYGYTF.

The chain uses TRBV4-1 and TRBJ2-2; TRBD1 aligns across 7 bases. Germline-derived CDR1 and CDR2 are MGHRA and YSYEKL. The CDR3 has 18 amino acids. V gave up 4 bases and J gave up 1 base; unmatched junction bases: 12. CDR3 sequence: CASSRTRIQGWNTGELFF. Here the CDR3 DNA reads TGCGCCAGCAGCCGCACACGCATACAGGGGTGGAACACCGGGGAGCTGTTTTTT.

J is TRBJ1-2 and V is TRBV6-6, with D possibly being TRBD1 (5 bases). V dropped 0 bases and J dropped 2 bases, with 13 bases sitting between them. CDR1 and CDR2 from the germline V gene are MNHNY and SVGAGI (reference sequence). The CDR3 is 16 residues long. The CDR3 region has the DNA TGTGCCAGCAGTTACTCAATGGCGGGGGTGAACTATGGCTACACCTTC. Translation gives CASSYSMAGVNYGYTF.

The chain uses TRBV12-3 or TRBV12-4 and TRBJ2-7; TRBD1 agrees at 8 bases. Trimming removed 5 bases from V and 6 bases from J; junction bases left unmatched: 3. The CDR3 totals 12 residues. The CDR3 DNA reads TGTGCCAGCAGTCAACAGGGGGGCGAGCAGTACTTC. It translates to CASSQQGGEQYF.

This chain uses TRBV6-5 with TRBJ1-5, with TRBD1 matching over 12 bases. Per the germline V gene, CDR1 is MNHEY and CDR2 is SVGAGI. CDR3 length: 15 residues. The trim removed 6 bases at V and 7 bases at J, leaving 7 bases unmatched. Written as DNA, the CDR3 is TGTGCCAGCAGCGAGGGACAGGGGGCCGGGCAGCCCCAGCATTTT. It specifies CASSEGQGAGQPQHF.

This rearrangement joins TRBV10-1 to TRBJ2-7; D not certain. Trimming removed 0 bases at V and 0 bases at J, with 12 bases between. The CDR3 totals 16 residues. The germline V gene has CDR1 WNHNN and CDR2 SYGVQD (reference sequence). The DNA for the CDR3 is TGCGCCAGCAGTGAGTCGAAAACGCCGAGCTCCTACGAGCAGTACTTC. Its translation is CASSESKTPSSYEQYF.

The chain uses TRBV5-1 and TRBJ1-5, with D hard to call. This CDR3 region has 14 residues. V was shortened by 1 base and J by 8 bases, with 13 bases between the two germline ends. CDR1 is SGHRS and CDR2 is YFSETQ in the germline V gene. As DNA, the CDR3 is TGCGCCAGCAGCTTGAACGGAGTCGTAAAGCCCCAGCATTTT. This codes for CASSLNGVVKPQHF.

This clone was counted a few times. The chain uses TRBV27 and TRBJ1-2, with unresolved D. There are 14 residues in the CDR3. The germline V gene has CDR1 MNHEY and CDR2 SMNVEV (reference sequence). With 8 bases removed from V and 0 bases from J, the gap between germline ends came to 13 bases. CDR3 bases: TGTGCCAGCTCTCGGGGTACCACTAACTATGGCTACACCTTC. It specifies CASSRGTTNYGYTF.

This chain uses TRBV7-9 with TRBJ1-3; D not resolved. The ends were cut back, 1 base at V and 6 bases at J, with 4 bases in the middle. Germline V gene sequence: CDR1 SEHNR, CDR2 FQNEAQ (reference sequence). The CDR3 covers 12 residues. CDR3 in amino acids: CASSLDLNTIYF. The CDR3, as DNA: TGTGCCAGCAGCTTAGATCTAAACACCATATATTTT.

The chain recombines TRBV4-2 with TRBJ1-1; D is perhaps TRBD1 (6 bases). The CDR3 consists of 15 residues. Trimming left V 4 bases short and J 6 bases short, with 18 bases between. The germline gives CDR1 LGHNA, CDR2 YNFKEQ. This CDR3 is CASSPSDSTGSEAFF. Written as DNA, the CDR3 is TGTGCCAGCAGCCCGTCGGACAGCACCGGGTCTGAAGCTTTCTTT.

This clone was counted a single time. The rearrangement links TRBV18 to TRBJ1-4; possible D gene TRBD1, 5 bases. V lost 2 bases to trimming and J lost 4 bases, with 8 bases between them. This CDR3 is 14 amino acids long. CDR1 KGHSH and CDR2 LQKENI come from the germline V gene. This chain's CDR3 is CASSPTGLNEKLFF. Written as DNA, the CDR3 is TGTGCCAGCTCACCAACGGGACTTAATGAAAAACTGTTTTTT.

The rearrangement joins TRBV7-9 to TRBJ1-2; no reliable D call. The CDR3 consists of 13 residues. V gave up 4 bases and J gave up 4 bases, with 10 bases separating them. Germline CDR1 and CDR2: SEHNR and FQNEAQ (reference sequence). The CDR3 loop reads CASSSRSSYGYTF. The CDR3 DNA reads as TGTGCCAGCAGCTCACGGAGCTCCTATGGCTACACCTTC.